This paragraph covers one T cell receptor beta chain sequence. This sample is drawn from a study of blood T cell repertoires in COVID-19. The wider study: Samples taken during acute and convalescent COVID-19 were collected in the United States, Italy and Spain.

The method was immunoSEQ multiplex PCR; TCRdb's version includes in-frame clones alone and lacks a portion of them. The sample has about 120,000 clones; more than 85% are singletons. Looked up from germline, CDR1 is LNHDA and CDR2 is SQIVND (reference sequence). Trimming took off 4 bases at V and 0 bases at J, with 12 bases between the two ends. This CDR3 contains 16 residues. J is TRBJ1-4 and V is TRBV19, with D uncertain. The clonotype was recovered from a human donor with acute or convalescent COVID-19. The donor label of this sample is uncertain. Source material: peripheral blood. DNA for the CDR3: TGTGCCAGTAGTACGGAGGGCTATGCAACTAATGAAAAACTGTTTTTT. Encoded protein: CASSTEGYATNEKLFF.